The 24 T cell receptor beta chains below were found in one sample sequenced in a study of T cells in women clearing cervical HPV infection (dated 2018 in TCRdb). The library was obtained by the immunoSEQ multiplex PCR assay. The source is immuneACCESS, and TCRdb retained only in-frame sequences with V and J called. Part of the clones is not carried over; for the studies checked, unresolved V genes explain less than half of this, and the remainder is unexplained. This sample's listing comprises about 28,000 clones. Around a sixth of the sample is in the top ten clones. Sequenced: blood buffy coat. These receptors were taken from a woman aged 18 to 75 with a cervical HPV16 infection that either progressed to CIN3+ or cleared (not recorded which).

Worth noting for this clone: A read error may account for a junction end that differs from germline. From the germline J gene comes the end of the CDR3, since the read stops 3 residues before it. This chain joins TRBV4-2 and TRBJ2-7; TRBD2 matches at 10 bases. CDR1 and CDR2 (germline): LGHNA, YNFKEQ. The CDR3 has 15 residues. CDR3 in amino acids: CASSQVSSGSHEQYF. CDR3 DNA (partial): TGCGCCAGCAGCCAAGTTTCTAGCGGGAGCCACGAG.

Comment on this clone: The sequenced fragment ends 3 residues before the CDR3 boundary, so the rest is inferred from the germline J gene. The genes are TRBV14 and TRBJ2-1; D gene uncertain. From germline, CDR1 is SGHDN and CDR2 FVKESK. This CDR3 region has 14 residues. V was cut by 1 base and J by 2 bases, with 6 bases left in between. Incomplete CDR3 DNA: TGTGCCAGCAGCCAAGCGAGCCCCTACAATGAG. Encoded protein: CASSQASPYNE. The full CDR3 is CASSQASPYNEQFF.

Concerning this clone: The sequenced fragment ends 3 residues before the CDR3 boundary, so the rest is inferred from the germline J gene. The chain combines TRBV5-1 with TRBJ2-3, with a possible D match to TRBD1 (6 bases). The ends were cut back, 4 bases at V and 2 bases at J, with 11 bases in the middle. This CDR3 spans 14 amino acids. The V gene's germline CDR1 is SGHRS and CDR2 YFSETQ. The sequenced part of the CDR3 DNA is TGCGCCAGCAGCCCGGGACACTCCACAGATACG. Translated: CASSPGHSTDT. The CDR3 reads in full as CASSPGHSTDTQYF. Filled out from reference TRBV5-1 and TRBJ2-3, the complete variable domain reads KAGVTQTPRYLIKTRGQQVTLSCSPISGHRSVSWYQQTPGQGLQFLFEYFSETQRNKGNFPGRFSGRQFSNSRSEMNVSTLELGDSALYLCASSPGHSTDTQYFGPGTRLTVL.

The covered CDR3 bases are TGTGCCAGCAGCACGGGGGGGGGAGGC. This codes for CASSTGGGG. The CDR3, in full, reads CASSTGGGGYTF. The V gene is TRBV7-9, the J gene TRBJ1-2, with TRBD1 as a possible D gene (5 bases). The read finishes 3 residues shy of the CDR3 end, and the germline J gene is used to complete it. Germline V CDR1 and CDR2: SEHNR, FQNEAQ (reference sequence). The CDR3 totals 12 residues. The variable domain in full, with the rest retrieved from reference TRBV7-9 and TRBJ1-2, is DTGVSQNPRHKITKRGQNVTFRCDPISEHNRLYWYRQTLGQGPEFLTYFQNEAQLEKSRLLSDRFSAERPKGSFSTLEIQRTEQGDSAMYLCASSTGGGGYTFGSGTRLTVV.

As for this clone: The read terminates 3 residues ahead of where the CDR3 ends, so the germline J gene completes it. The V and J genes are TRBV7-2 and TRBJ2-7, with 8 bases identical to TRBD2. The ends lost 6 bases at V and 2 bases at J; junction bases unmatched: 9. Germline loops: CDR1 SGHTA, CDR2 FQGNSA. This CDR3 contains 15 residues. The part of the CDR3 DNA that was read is TGTGCCAGCAGACCAGCGGGGGCAAGAACCTACGAG. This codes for CASRPAGARTYE. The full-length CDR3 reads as CASRPAGARTYEQYF.

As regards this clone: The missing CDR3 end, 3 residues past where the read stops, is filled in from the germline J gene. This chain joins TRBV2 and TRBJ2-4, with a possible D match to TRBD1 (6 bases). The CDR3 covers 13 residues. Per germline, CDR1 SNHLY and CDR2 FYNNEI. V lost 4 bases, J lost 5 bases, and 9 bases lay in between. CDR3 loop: CASSVWTENIQYF. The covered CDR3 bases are TGTGCCAGCAGTGTTTGGACAGAAAACATT.

This CDR3 reads CASSFGRTGDGGYTF. The covered CDR3 bases are TGTGCCAGCAGCTTCGGGCGGACAGGGGATGGTGGC. J is TRBJ1-2 and V is TRBV7-2; 9 nucleotides match TRBD1. The read finishes 3 residues shy of the CDR3 end, and the germline J gene is used to complete it. V lost 3 bases, J lost 7 bases, and 9 bases stayed unmatched. Germline V gives CDR1 SGHTA, CDR2 FQGNSA. CDR3 length equals 15 residues.

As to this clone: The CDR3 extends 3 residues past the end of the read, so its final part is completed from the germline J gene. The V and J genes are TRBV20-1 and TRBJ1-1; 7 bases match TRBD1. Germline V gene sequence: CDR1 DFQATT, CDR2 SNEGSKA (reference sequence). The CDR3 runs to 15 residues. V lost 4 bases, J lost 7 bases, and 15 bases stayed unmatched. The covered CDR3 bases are TGCAGTGCTACAAGGGCCGGACAGGTGCGGGGTGAA. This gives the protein CSATRAGQVRGE. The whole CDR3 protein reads CSATRAGQVRGEAFF.

The part of the CDR3 DNA that was read is TGTGCCAGCAGCTCAGGCAGGGGGCTTACTGGC. Amino acids: CASSSGRGLTG. The entire CDR3 protein reads CASSSGRGLTGYTF. The genes are TRBV7-2 and TRBJ1-2, with TRBD1 identical over 8 bases. The read ends 3 residues before the CDR3 terminus; that terminus is restored from the germline J gene. The CDR3 has 14 residues. CDR1 and CDR2 from the germline V gene are SGHTA and FQGNSA. Trimming cost V 4 bases and J 7 bases; bases outside gene matches: 8.

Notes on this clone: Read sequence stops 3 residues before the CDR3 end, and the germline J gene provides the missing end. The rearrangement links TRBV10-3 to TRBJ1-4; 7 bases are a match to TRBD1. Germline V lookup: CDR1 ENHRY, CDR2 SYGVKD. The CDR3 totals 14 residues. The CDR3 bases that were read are TGTGCCACCAAGGGGGCGTCGGATAATTCACCA. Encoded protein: CATKGASDNSP. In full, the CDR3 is CATKGASDNSPLFF.

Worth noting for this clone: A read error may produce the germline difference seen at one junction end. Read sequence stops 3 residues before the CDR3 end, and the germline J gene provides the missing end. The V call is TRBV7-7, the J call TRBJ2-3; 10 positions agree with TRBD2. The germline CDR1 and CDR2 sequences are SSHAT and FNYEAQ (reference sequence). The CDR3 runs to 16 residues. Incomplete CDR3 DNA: TGTGCTAGCAGCTTAGCCAGACTAGCGGGCCAAGAGACG. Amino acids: CASSLARLAGQET. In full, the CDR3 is CASSLARLAGQETQYF.

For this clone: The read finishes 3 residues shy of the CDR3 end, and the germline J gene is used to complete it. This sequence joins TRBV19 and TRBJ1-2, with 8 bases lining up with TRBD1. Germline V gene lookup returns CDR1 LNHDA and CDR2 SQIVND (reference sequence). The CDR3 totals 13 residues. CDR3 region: CASSPPGGWDYTF. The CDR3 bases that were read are TGTGCCAGTAGTCCACCAGGGGGCTGGGAC. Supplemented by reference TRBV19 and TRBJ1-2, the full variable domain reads DGGITQSPKYLFRKEGQNVTLSCEQNLNHDAMYWYRQDPGQGLRLIYYSQIVNDFQKGDIAEGYSVSREKKESFPLTVTSAQKNPTAFYLCASSPPGGWDYTFGSGTRLTVV.

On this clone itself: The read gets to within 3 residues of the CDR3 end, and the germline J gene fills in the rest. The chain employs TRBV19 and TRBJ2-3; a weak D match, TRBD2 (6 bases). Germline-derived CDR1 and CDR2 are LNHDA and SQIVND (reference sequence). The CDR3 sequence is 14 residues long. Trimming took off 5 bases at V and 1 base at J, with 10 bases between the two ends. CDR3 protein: CASSRGWGTDTQYF. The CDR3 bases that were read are TGTGCCAGTAGTCGGGGGTGGGGCACAGATACG.

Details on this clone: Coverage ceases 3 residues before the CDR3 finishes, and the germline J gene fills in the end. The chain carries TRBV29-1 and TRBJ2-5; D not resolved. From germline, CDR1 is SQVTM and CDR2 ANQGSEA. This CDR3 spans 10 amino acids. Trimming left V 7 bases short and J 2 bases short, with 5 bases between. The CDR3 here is CSALQETQYF. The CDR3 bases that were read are TGCAGCGCCCTTCAAGAGACC. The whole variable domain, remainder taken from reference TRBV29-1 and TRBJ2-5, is SAVISQKPSRDICQRGTSLTIQCQVDSQVTMMFWYRQQPGQSLTLIATANQGSEATYESGFVIDKFPISRPNLTFSTLTVSNMSPEDSSIYLCSALQETQYFGPGTRLLVL.

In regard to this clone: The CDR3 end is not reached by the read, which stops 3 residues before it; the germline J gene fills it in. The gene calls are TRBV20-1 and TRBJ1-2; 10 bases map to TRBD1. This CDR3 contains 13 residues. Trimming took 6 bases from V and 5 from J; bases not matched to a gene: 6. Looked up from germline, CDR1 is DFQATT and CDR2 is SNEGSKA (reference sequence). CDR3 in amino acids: CSARQGASYGYTF. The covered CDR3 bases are TGCAGTGCAAGACAGGGGGCAAGTTATGGC.

The sequenced part of the CDR3 DNA is TGCAGTGCTAAGGACAGGGGTCACTATGGC. Amino acid sequence: CSAKDRGHYG. The entire CDR3 protein is CSAKDRGHYGYTF. This chain joins TRBV20-1 and TRBJ1-2; the match to TRBD1 covers 9 bases. Sequencing ends 3 residues short of the CDR3 end; the germline J gene provides the rest. From germline, CDR1 is DFQATT and CDR2 SNEGSKA (reference sequence). The CDR3 is 13 residues long. Unmatched junction bases numbered 3, after V lost 4 bases and J lost 3 bases.

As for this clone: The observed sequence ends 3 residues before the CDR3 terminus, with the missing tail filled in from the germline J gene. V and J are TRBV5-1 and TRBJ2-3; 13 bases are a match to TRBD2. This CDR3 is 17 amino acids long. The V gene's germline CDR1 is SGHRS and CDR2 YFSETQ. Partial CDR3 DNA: TGCGCCAGCAGCTTGGGAGGACTAGCGGGGGCCGGAGAGACG. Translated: CASSLGGLAGAGET. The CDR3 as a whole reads CASSLGGLAGAGETQYF.

The sequenced part of the CDR3 DNA is TGTGCCAGCAGCTTCCGACAGGGGGGGAACTATGGC. Residues: CASSFRQGGNYG. In full, the CDR3 is CASSFRQGGNYGYTF. The chain carries TRBV7-3 and TRBJ1-2, with TRBD1 matching over 9 bases. Read sequence stops 3 residues before the CDR3 end, and the germline J gene provides the missing end. The germline gives CDR1 SGHTA, CDR2 FQGTGA. With 3 bases clipped from V and 2 bases from J, the junction kept 4 bases outside the gene matches. CDR3 length equals 15 residues.

The CDR3 bases that were read are TGTGCCAGCAGCTTCGGCGGGTTAGTAAATGAG. It is translated as CASSFGGLVNE. In full, the CDR3 reads CASSFGGLVNEQFF. This rearrangement joins TRBV11-3 to TRBJ2-1; the D gene is possibly TRBD2 (5 bases). The read terminates 3 residues before the CDR3 end, so the remaining end is supplied by the germline J gene. V was shortened by 3 bases and J by 7 bases, with 13 bases between the two germline ends. The CDR3 totals 14 residues. Germline V lookup: CDR1 SGHNT, CDR2 YENEEA.

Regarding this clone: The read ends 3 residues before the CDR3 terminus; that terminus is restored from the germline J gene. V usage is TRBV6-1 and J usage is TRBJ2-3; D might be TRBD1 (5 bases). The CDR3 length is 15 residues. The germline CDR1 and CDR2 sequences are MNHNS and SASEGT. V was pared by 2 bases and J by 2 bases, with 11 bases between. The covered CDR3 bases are TGTGCCAGCAGTGAACTACAGGTACCCACAGATACG. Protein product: CASSELQVPTDT. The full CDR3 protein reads CASSELQVPTDTQYF.

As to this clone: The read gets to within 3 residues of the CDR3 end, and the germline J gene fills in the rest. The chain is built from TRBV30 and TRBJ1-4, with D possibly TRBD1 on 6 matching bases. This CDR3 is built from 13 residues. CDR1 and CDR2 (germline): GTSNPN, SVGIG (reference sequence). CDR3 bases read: TGTGCCTGGAGTGCGGGACATAATTCACCA. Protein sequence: CAWSAGHNSP. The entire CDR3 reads CAWSAGHNSPLFF.

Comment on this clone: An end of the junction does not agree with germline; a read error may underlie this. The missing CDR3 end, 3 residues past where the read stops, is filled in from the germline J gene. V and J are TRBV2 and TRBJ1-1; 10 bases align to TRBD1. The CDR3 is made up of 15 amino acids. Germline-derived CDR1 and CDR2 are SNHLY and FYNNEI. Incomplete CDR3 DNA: TGTGCCGGCAGTCTCGCGACAGGGGGCTACACTGAA. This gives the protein CAGSLATGGYTE. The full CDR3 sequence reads CAGSLATGGYTEAFF.

The part of the CDR3 DNA that was read is TGTGCCAGCAGCTCCAGACTAGCGGGAGTTATCGATGAG. This codes for CASSSRLAGVIDE. The CDR3 reads in full as CASSSRLAGVIDEQFF. The chain carries TRBV7-6 and TRBJ2-1, with 12 bases that match TRBD2. The read ends 3 residues before the CDR3 terminus; that terminus is restored from the germline J gene. J lost 8 bases, V lost 4 bases, and 9 bases had no gene match. Germline V CDR1 and CDR2: SGHVS, FNYEAQ. CDR3 length equals 16 residues.

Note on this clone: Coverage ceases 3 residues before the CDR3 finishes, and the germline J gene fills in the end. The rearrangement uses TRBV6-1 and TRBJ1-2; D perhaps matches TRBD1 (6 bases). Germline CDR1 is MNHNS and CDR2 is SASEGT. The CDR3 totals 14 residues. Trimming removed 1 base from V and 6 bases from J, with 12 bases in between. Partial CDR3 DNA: TGTGCCAGCAGTGAAGTGGACAGTCCGAATGGC. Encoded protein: CASSEVDSPNG. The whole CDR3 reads CASSEVDSPNGYTF.